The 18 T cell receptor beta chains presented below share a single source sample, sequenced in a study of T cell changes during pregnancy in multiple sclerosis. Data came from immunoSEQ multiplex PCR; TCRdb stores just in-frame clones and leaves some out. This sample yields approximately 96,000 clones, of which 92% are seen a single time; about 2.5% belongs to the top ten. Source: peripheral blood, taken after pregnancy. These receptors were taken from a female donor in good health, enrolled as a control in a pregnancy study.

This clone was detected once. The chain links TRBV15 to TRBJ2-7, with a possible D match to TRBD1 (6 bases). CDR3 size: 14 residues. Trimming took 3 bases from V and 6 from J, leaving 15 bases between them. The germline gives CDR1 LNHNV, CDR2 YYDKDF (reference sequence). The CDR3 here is CATSRATGRSEQYF. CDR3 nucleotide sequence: TGTGCCACCAGCAGGGCAACAGGGCGGTCCGAGCAGTACTTC.

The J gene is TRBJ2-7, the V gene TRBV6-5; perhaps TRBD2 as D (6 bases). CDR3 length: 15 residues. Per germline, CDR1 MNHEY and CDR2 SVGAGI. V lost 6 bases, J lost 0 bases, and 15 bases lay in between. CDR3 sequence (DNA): TGTGCCAGCAGCGTCTGGGGGACTGGCTCCTACGAGCAGTACTTC. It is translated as CASSVWGTGSYEQYF.

CDR3 coding DNA: TGTGCCAGCTCACCACTCAGGTTGAGCTCCTACAATGAGCAGTTCTTC. Its translation: CASSPLRLSSYNEQFF. The chain couples TRBV18 to TRBJ2-1, with no clear D. Germline V gene sequence: CDR1 KGHSH, CDR2 LQKENI. V shed 1 base and J shed 0 bases, with 10 bases lying between them. The CDR3 has 16 amino acids.

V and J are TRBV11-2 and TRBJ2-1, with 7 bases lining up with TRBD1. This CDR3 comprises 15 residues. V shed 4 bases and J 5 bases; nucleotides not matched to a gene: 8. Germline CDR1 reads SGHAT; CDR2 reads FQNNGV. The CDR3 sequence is CASSYRTGTDNEQFF. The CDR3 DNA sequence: TGTGCCAGCAGCTACCGGACAGGTACCGACAATGAGCAGTTCTTC. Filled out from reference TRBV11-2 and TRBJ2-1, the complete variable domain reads EAGVAQSPRYKIIEKRQSVAFWCNPISGHATLYWYQQILGQGPKLLIQFQNNGVVDDSQLPKDRFSAERLKGVDSTLKIQPAKLEDSAVYLCASSYRTGTDNEQFFGPGTRLTVL.

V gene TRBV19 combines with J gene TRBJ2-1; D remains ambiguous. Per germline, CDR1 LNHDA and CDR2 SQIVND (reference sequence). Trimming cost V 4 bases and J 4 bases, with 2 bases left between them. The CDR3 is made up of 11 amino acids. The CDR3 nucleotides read TGTGCCAGTAGTACTTACAATGAGCAGTTCTTC. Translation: CASSTYNEQFF. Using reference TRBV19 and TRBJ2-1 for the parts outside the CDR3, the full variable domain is DGGITQSPKYLFRKEGQNVTLSCEQNLNHDAMYWYRQDPGQGLRLIYYSQIVNDFQKGDIAEGYSVSREKKESFPLTVTSAQKNPTAFYLCASSTYNEQFFGPGTRLTVL.

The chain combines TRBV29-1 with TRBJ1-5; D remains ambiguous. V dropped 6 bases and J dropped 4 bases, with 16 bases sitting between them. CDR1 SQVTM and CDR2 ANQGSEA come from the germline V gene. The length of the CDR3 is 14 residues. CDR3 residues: CSVGRSGKNQPQHF. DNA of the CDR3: TGCAGCGTGGGTCGTTCGGGGAAGAATCAGCCCCAGCATTTT.

CDR3 in amino acids: CASSSGGTEAFF. Here the CDR3 DNA reads TGTGCCAGCAGTTCCGGGGGCACTGAAGCTTTCTTT. The chain is built from TRBV6-5 and TRBJ1-1; TRBD1 might be the D (5 bases). The CDR3 sequence is 12 residues long. V lost 4 bases and J lost 4, with 7 bases in between. CDR1 MNHEY and CDR2 SVGAGI come from the germline V gene.

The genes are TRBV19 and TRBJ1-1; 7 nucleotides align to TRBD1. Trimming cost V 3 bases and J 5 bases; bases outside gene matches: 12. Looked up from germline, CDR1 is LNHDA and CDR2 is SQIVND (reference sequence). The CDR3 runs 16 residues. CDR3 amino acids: CASSIDPDRLWTEAFF. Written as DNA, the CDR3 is TGTGCCAGTAGTATTGACCCGGACAGGCTGTGGACTGAAGCTTTCTTT.

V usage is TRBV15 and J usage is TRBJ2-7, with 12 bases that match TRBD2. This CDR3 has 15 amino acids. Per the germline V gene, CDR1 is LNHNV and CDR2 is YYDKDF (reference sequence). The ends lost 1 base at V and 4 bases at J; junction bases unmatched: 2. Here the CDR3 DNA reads TGTGCCACCAGCAGAGGGACTAGCGGGACTTACGAGCAGTACTTC. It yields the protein CATSRGTSGTYEQYF.

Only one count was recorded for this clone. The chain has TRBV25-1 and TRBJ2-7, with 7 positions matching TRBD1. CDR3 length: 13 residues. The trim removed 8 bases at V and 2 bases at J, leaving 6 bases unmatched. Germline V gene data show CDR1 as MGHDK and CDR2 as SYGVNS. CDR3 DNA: TGTGCCAGCCAGGGACAGACGACCTACGAGCAGTACTTC. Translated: CASQGQTTYEQYF.

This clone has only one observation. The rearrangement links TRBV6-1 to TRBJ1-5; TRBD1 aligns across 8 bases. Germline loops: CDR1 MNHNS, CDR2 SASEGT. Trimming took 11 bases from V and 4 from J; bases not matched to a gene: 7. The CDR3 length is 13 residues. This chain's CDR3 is CAVSDRENQPQHF. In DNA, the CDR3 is TGTGCCGTTTCGGACAGGGAAAATCAGCCCCAGCATTTT.

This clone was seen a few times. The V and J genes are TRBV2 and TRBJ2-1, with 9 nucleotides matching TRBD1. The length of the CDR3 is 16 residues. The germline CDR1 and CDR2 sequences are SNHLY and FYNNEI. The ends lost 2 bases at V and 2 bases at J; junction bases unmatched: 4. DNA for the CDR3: TGTGCCAGCAGTGAATATCGACAGGGGGCCTACAATGAGCAGTTCTTC. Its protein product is CASSEYRQGAYNEQFF.

CDR3 sequence (DNA): TGTGCCAGCAGCTTGAGCGGGAGAGAGACCCAGTACTTC. As protein: CASSLSGRETQYF. This rearrangement joins TRBV5-4 to TRBJ2-5; TRBD2 matches 8 bases. Germline V gives CDR1 SGHNT, CDR2 YYREEE (reference sequence). The CDR3 spans 13 residues. V was pared by 1 base and J by 4 bases, with 0 bases of the junction left unmatched. The entire variable domain, with the rest obtained from reference TRBV5-4 and TRBJ2-5, is as follows: ETGVTQSPTHLIKTRGQQVTLRCSSQSGHNTVSWYQQALGQGPQFIFQYYREEENGRGNFPPRFSGLQFPNYSSELNVNALELDDSALYLCASSLSGRETQYFGPGTRLLVL.

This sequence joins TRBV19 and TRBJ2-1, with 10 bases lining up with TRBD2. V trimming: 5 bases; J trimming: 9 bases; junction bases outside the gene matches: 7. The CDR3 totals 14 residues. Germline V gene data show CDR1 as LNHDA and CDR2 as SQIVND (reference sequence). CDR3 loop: CASSWPAGGSEQFF. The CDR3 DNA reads TGTGCCAGTAGTTGGCCAGCGGGGGGGAGTGAGCAGTTCTTC.

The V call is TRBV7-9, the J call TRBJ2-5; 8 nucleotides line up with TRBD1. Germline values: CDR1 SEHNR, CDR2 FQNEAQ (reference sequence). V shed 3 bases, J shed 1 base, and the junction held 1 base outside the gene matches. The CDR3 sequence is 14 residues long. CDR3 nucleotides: TGTGCCAGCAGCTTCACAGGGGGCCAAGAGACCCAGTACTTC. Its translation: CASSFTGGQETQYF.

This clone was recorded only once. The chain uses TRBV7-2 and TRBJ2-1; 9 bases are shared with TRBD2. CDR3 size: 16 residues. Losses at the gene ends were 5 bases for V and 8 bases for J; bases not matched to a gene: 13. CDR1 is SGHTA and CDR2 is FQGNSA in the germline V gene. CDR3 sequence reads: CASSISGGLGEDEQFF. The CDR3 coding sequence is TGTGCCAGCAGCATTAGCGGGGGCCTGGGAGAGGATGAGCAGTTCTTC.

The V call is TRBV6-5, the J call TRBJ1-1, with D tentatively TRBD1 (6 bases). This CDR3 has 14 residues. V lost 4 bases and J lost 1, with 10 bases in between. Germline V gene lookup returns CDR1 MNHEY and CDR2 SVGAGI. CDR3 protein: CASSSWDKNTEAFF. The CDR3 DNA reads TGTGCCAGCAGTTCCTGGGACAAGAACACTGAAGCTTTCTTT.

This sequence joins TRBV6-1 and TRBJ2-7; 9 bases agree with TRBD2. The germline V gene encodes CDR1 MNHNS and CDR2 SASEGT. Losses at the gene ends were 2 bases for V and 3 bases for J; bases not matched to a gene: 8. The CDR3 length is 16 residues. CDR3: CASSEWKAGGGYEQYF. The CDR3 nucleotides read TGTGCCAGCAGTGAATGGAAAGCGGGAGGTGGCTACGAGCAGTACTTC.